This T cell receptor (beta chain) was identified during a study of chemoradiotherapy in HPV16-positive cancers. Study background: Candidate HPV-specific clones and shared TCR motifs came from a couple of HPV16-positive patients.

Whole-study results and caveats: Only a couple of HPV16-positive patients supplied the functional HPV-specificity definition. Candidate HPV-specific clones and E7-related TCR motifs grew in tumor during treatment.

The CDR3 covers 15 residues. Per the germline V gene, CDR1 is SGHVS and CDR2 is FNYEAQ. Trimming removed 2 bases at V and 3 bases at J, with 12 bases between. Repertoires were sampled repeatedly during chemoradiotherapy. Using immunoSEQ multiplex PCR, the repertoire was profiled, and TCRdb retains in-frame clones only, with some absent. Among about 12,000 clones listed, approximately 92% were seen once. With respect to this clone: Its antigen is unknown.

The sample in question was blood, obtained from a patient who underwent chemoradiotherapy. The TCR was taken from a human donor with HPV-associated anogenital cancer. The chain is built from TRBV7-6 and TRBJ2-3; D remains unclear. CDR3 in DNA: TGTGCCAGCAGCTTATACGGGCTCTGGACAGATACGCAGTATTTT. It specifies CASSLYGLWTDTQYF.